These T cell receptor beta chains were read from a single sample in a study of blood T cell dynamics during melanoma immunotherapy. TCRdb keeps only in-frame clones here, not all; method: immunoSEQ multiplex PCR. The data contain 11,000 or so clones, 84% of them singletons. The source was blood, collected from a patient treated with checkpoint blockade. The receptors shown here come from a human donor with melanoma. The CDR3 runs from the conserved cysteine through the conserved F or W. The D gene is left open where the match is weak. For some rows the clone size is stated as once, few or many, or as a class when expanded; others skip it.

-,TRBJ2-3,TRBV29-1,-,TGCAGCGTTGAAGATCCCTTGGGCGCCGGCAGCACAGATACGCAGTATTTT,CSVEDPLGAGSTDTQYF
-,TRBJ1-2,TRBV19,-,TGTGCCAGTAGTAGGAGATCGTCCACCACCTATAACTATGGCTACACCTTC,CASSRRSSTTYNYGYTF
-,TRBJ1-1,TRBV18,once,TGTGCCAGCTCACTTAGTTCAGGGGTCACTGAAGCTTTCTTT,CASSLSSGVTEAFF
TRBD2,TRBJ2-5,TRBV5-5,-,TGTGCCAGCAGCTTGGTACTAGCGGGGGTCGGGGAGACCCAGTACTTC,CASSLVLAGVGETQYF
-,TRBJ2-7,TRBV4-1,-,TGCGCCAGCAGCCACGGGTACTTC,CASSHGYF
-,TRBJ1-2,TRBV7-7,-,TGTGCCAGCAGCCCCAGGACAGATTATGGCTACACCTTC,CASSPRTDYGYTF
TRBD1,TRBJ2-7,TRBV5-1,-,TGCGCCAGCAGCTCGGGACAGGGAAGCGAGCAGTACTTC,CASSSGQGSEQYF
-,TRBJ1-2,TRBV11-2,few,TGTGCCAGCAGCCCGGACCCCTCGGGGGGCTACACCTTC,CASSPDPSGGYTF
-,TRBJ2-7,TRBV2,-,TGTGCCAGCAGCGTCCAAGGGGGGACACTCGGCTCCGAGCAGTACTTC,CASSVQGGTLGSEQYF
-,TRBJ1-6,TRBV6-6,few,TGTGCCAGCCAAGGGGAGCTGGTTTATAATTCACCCCTCCACTTT,CASQGELVYNSPLHF
TRBD1,TRBJ2-2,TRBV4-3,-,TGCGCCAGCAGCCAAGATCTAACAGGGGGCACCGGGGAGCTGTTTTTT,CASSQDLTGGTGELFF
-,TRBJ2-6,TRBV11-2,-,TGTGCCAGCAGCCCCGACTACTCTGGGGCCAACGTCCTGACTTTC,CASSPDYSGANVLTF
-,TRBJ2-2,TRBV14,-,TGTGCCAGCAGCCAGACTTTGAACACCGGGGAGCTGTTTTTT,CASSQTLNTGELFF
-,TRBJ1-4,TRBV7-2,-,TGTGCCAGCAGCTTTTACCCCAGGGGCCCGAAGACTAATGAAAAACTGTTTTTT,CASSFYPRGPKTNEKLFF
-,TRBJ1-5,TRBV30,-,TGTGCCTGGAGAGGAGGTGCCAGCAATCAGCCCCAGCATTTT,CAWRGGASNQPQHF
TRBD1,TRBJ2-7,TRBV30,-,TGTGCCTGGAGGGGCAGGGGGTGGGACGAGCAGTACTTC,CAWRGRGWDEQYF
-,TRBJ2-5,TRBV7-2,-,TGTGCCAGCAGTCCCCAGGTGGGGCTTCAAGAGACCCAGTACTTC,CASSPQVGLQETQYF
-,TRBJ2-3,TRBV27,-,TGTGCCAGTGGGTGGAGCACAGATACGCAGTATTTT,CASGWSTDTQYF
TRBD2,TRBJ2-3,TRBV5-4,-,TGTGCCAGCAGCTCGGGGGGACTAGCGATCACAGATACGCAGTATTTT,CASSSGGLAITDTQYF
TRBD1,TRBJ1-6,TRBV9,-,TGTGCCAGCAGCGTAGAGGGGACAGGCACTTCACCCCTCCACTTT,CASSVEGTGTSPLHF
-,TRBJ2-6,TRBV7-6,once,TGTGCCAGCAGCTTAGGATCTGGGGCCAACGTCCTGACTTTC,CASSLGSGANVLTF
-,TRBJ1-2,TRBV14,-,TGTGCCAGCAGCCCTTTTTACATGGGCTATGGCTACACCTTC,CASSPFYMGYGYTF